This entry lists 2 T cell receptor beta chains sequenced from one sample in a study of cytomegalovirus exposure and HLA in healthy donors. This PCR relied on a set of 60 Vbeta primers and 13 Jbeta primers. This table comes from immunoSEQ multiplex PCR, and its TCRdb copy is limited to in-frame clones, with some not included. The sample lists approximately 100,000 clones, over 65% occurring once. Input material: PBMCs. These receptors were collected from a female donor in good health and CMV-seronegative.

This clone was counted between two and nine times. Additional DNA sequences in this sample encode the identical CDR3. The chain links TRBV7-9 to TRBJ2-3, with 7 nucleotides matching TRBD2. J lost 5 bases, V lost 5 bases, and 4 bases had no gene match. Germline V gives CDR1 SEHNR, CDR2 FQNEAQ (reference sequence). The CDR3 has 13 residues. The CDR3 bases are TGTGCCAGCAGCCTAAGGGAGGGAGATACGCAGTATTTT. Translating it yields CASSLREGDTQYF. Full variable domain (remainder filled in from reference TRBV7-9 and TRBJ2-3): DTGVSQNPRHKITKRGQNVTFRCDPISEHNRLYWYRQTLGQGPEFLTYFQNEAQLEKSRLLSDRFSAERPKGSFSTLEIQRTEQGDSAMYLCASSLREGDTQYFGPGTRLTVL.

As for this clone: Other nucleotide sequences in the sample specify the same CDR3. This rearrangement joins TRBV5-1 to TRBJ2-1; D possibly corresponds to TRBD2 (7 bases). The CDR3 spans 15 residues. Germline CDR1 and CDR2: SGHRS and YFSETQ. Trimming shortened V by 0 bases and J by 4 bases, and 11 bases separated the two germline ends. In nucleotides, the CDR3 is TGCGCCAGCAGCTTGGTCGGGGGGCCATACAATGAGCAGTTCTTC. Translated: CASSLVGGPYNEQFF.